The next 22 T cell receptor beta chains were all read from a single sample in a study of shared T cell receptors in the human thymus. Sequenced by immunoSEQ multiplex PCR; TCRdb stores in-frame clones only, minus some. The sample records about 660,000 clones, around 87% being singletons. The same sample was also used in a study of human thymus T cells.

The sample was thymocytes. The source of these receptors is a boy younger than two with a congenital heart defect.

This clone was seen a handful of times. The rearrangement joins TRBV28 to TRBJ1-4, with D possibly matching TRBD1 (5 bases). The CDR3 runs to 14 residues. Germline V gene data show CDR1 as MDHEN and CDR2 as SYDVKM. V lost 0 bases and J 6 bases, leaving 8 bases between the germline ends. The CDR3 DNA follows: TGTGCCAGCAGTTTATGGGCGGGGGATGAAAAACTGTTTTTT. The encoded protein is CASSLWAGDEKLFF.

The chain carries TRBV5-5 and TRBJ1-2, with TRBD1 matching over 7 bases. V shed 4 bases, J shed 3 bases, and the junction held 12 bases outside the gene matches. The germline CDR1 and CDR2 sequences are SGHKS and YYEKEE (reference sequence). The CDR3 is made up of 16 amino acids. The CDR3: CASSLPKTGRDYGYTF. CDR3 sequence (DNA): TGTGCCAGCAGCCTACCAAAGACAGGGAGAGACTATGGCTACACCTTC.

The V gene is TRBV19, the J gene TRBJ1-2; 7 bases fit TRBD1. Germline CDR1 and CDR2: LNHDA and SQIVND (reference sequence). V lost 3 bases and J lost 2; bases outside the gene matches: 12. The CDR3 has 17 amino acids. CDR3 protein: CASSIPRLGQRNYGYTF. In DNA form, the CDR3 reads TGTGCCAGTAGTATCCCTCGCCTGGGACAGCGAAACTATGGCTACACCTTC.

The chain has TRBV19 and TRBJ2-7, with a possible D match to TRBD1 (6 bases). The CDR3 sequence is 16 residues long. V dropped 5 bases and J dropped 3 bases, with 20 bases sitting between them. Germline values: CDR1 LNHDA, CDR2 SQIVND (reference sequence). The CDR3 here is CASSSRAGGTLYEQYF. DNA of the CDR3: TGTGCCAGTAGTTCTCGGGCAGGTGGGACACTCTACGAGCAGTACTTC.

The CDR3 sequence: CASSASTSGKGKTQYF. CDR3 sequence (DNA): TGTGCCAGCAGCGCTTCGACTAGCGGGAAGGGGAAGACCCAGTACTTC. J is TRBJ2-5 and V is TRBV5-6; 11 bases are a match to TRBD2. Germline loops: CDR1 SGHDT, CDR2 YYEEEE. V shed 4 bases, J shed 6 bases, and the junction held 11 bases outside the gene matches. The CDR3 is made up of 16 amino acids.

The CDR3 is CASSQEGSTSGGETDTQYF. The DNA for the CDR3 is TGTGCCAGCAGCCAAGAGGGGTCGACTAGCGGGGGGGAAACAGATACGCAGTATTTT. V and J are TRBV4-2 and TRBJ2-3, with TRBD2 matching over 14 bases. J was trimmed by 3 bases and V by 0 bases; bases with no gene match: 8. The CDR3 has 19 amino acids. Germline assignment: CDR1 LGHNA and CDR2 YNFKEQ.

The gene calls are TRBV14 and TRBJ1-4; D ambiguous. The CDR3 is 17 amino acids. Germline CDR1 is SGHDN and CDR2 is FVKESK. The ends were cut back, 6 bases at V and 0 bases at J, with 17 bases in the middle. The CDR3 coding sequence is TGTGCCAGCAGTCCCCCCCACCCCGGGGCAACTAATGAAAAACTGTTTTTT. Residues: CASSPPHPGATNEKLFF.

The CDR3 here is CASSAPPRQGMNTEAFF. The CDR3 region has the DNA TGTGCCAGCAGTGCCCCCCCTAGACAGGGAATGAACACTGAAGCTTTCTTT. V usage is TRBV2 and J usage is TRBJ1-1; 7 bases agree with TRBD1. The germline V gene has CDR1 SNHLY and CDR2 FYNNEI. This CDR3 is built from 17 residues. V lost 4 bases, J lost 0 bases, and 11 bases stayed unmatched.

This clone was recorded once. The chain employs TRBV9 and TRBJ2-1; 14 bases agree with TRBD2. CDR3 length: 15 residues. The V and J ends lost 2 bases and 11 bases, in that order; junction bases with no gene match: 6. Per the germline V gene, CDR1 is SGDLS and CDR2 is YYNGEE. The CDR3 reads CASSVFGTSGGKQFF. The DNA of the CDR3 is TGTGCCAGCAGCGTCTTCGGGACTAGCGGGGGAAAGCAGTTCTTC. Using reference TRBV9 and TRBJ2-1 for the parts outside the CDR3, the full variable domain is DSGVTQTPKHLITATGQRVTLRCSPRSGDLSVYWYQQSLDQGLQFLIQYYNGEERAKGNILERFSAQQFPDLHSELNLSSLELGDSALYFCASSVFGTSGGKQFFGPGTRLTVL.

The chain is built from TRBV30 and TRBJ2-2; D might be TRBD2 (5 bases). This CDR3 region has 19 residues. The ends were cut back, 0 bases at V and 1 base at J, with 21 bases in the middle. In germline, CDR1 is GTSNPN, CDR2 SVGIG (reference sequence). The DNA for the CDR3 is TGTGCCTGGAGTGTACGAGGTAGGACTTTTACTTTGAACACCGGGGAGCTGTTTTTT. Amino acid sequence: CAWSVRGRTFTLNTGELFF.

This chain joins TRBV11-3 and TRBJ2-2, with 8 nucleotides matching TRBD1. V was pared by 4 bases and J by 1 base, with 5 bases of the junction left unmatched. This CDR3 spans 16 amino acids. Per germline, CDR1 SGHNT and CDR2 YENEEA. CDR3 amino acids: CASSSPGTGNTGELFF. The CDR3 coding sequence is TGTGCCAGCAGCTCTCCCGGGACAGGGAACACCGGGGAGCTGTTTTTT.

The chain recombines TRBV5-1 with TRBJ2-3; 11 bases fit TRBD2. Trimming cost V 4 bases and J 6 bases; bases outside gene matches: 13. CDR3 length: 17 residues. The germline V gene has CDR1 SGHRS and CDR2 YFSETQ. The CDR3 here is CASSLRTSGPTRDTQYF. CDR3 in DNA: TGCGCCAGCAGCCTCCGGACTAGCGGGCCGACACGCGATACGCAGTATTTT.

This sequence joins TRBV9 and TRBJ2-7; a weak D match, TRBD2 (6 bases). V lost 0 bases, J lost 2 bases, and 9 bases lay in between. The V gene's germline CDR1 is SGDLS and CDR2 YYNGEE. This CDR3 is 14 amino acids long. The CDR3 loop reads CASSVGGGPYEQYF. CDR3 sequence (DNA): TGTGCCAGCAGCGTAGGTGGAGGGCCCTACGAGCAGTACTTC.

This clone appeared once. This chain connects TRBV5-5 to TRBJ2-7, with D uncertain. The ends were cut back, 1 base at V and 6 bases at J, with 17 bases in the middle. CDR3 length equals 15 residues. Per the germline V gene, CDR1 is SGHKS and CDR2 is YYEKEE (reference sequence). CDR3 nucleotide sequence: TGTGCCAGCAGCTTGAGATTTATAGCCCCCGCCGAGCAGTACTTC. Translating it yields CASSLRFIAPAEQYF.

The chain employs TRBV7-9 and TRBJ2-3, with D possibly matching TRBD2 (6 bases). Germline CDR1 is SEHNR and CDR2 is FQNEAQ (reference sequence). The CDR3 runs to 18 residues. V was clipped by 3 bases and J by 2 bases, with 21 bases between them. CDR3 sequence: CASSFWTKLLIHTDTQYF. The CDR3 DNA follows: TGTGCCAGCAGCTTCTGGACTAAACTCCTTATCCACACAGATACGCAGTATTTT.

The rearrangement uses TRBV9 and TRBJ2-3; tentative D call: TRBD2 (7 bases). V was clipped by 3 bases and J by 4 bases, with 15 bases between them. This CDR3 region has 15 residues. Germline V gives CDR1 SGDLS, CDR2 YYNGEE. CDR3 DNA sequence: TGTGCCAGCAGCGGTTTTCGGGGGGCTGCAGATACGCAGTATTTT. Translating gives CASSGFRGAADTQYF.

This sequence joins TRBV30 and TRBJ2-5, with TRBD1 identical over 9 bases. Germline-derived CDR1 and CDR2 are GTSNPN and SVGIG (reference sequence). This CDR3 is built from 13 residues. V was clipped by 7 bases and J by 10 bases; unmatched bases: 13. The CDR3 region is CASIRDRDGLQYF. CDR3 nucleotides: TGTGCCTCTATCCGGGACAGGGATGGTCTCCAGTACTTC.

The chain links TRBV28 to TRBJ1-4; 7 nucleotides agree with TRBD1. CDR1 is MDHEN and CDR2 is SYDVKM in the germline V gene. CDR3 length: 17 residues. The J segment lost 3 bases and the V segment lost 5 bases, leaving 12 bases of the junction unmatched. This CDR3 is CASSLATGSGPNEKLFF. The CDR3 DNA reads as TGTGCCAGCAGTCTCGCGACAGGGTCCGGGCCTAATGAAAAACTGTTTTTT. Together with reference TRBV28 and TRBJ1-4, the CDR3 gives the full variable domain: DVKVTQSSRYLVKRTGEKVFLECVQDMDHENMFWYRQDPGLGLRLIYFSYDVKMKEKGDIPEGYSVSREKKERFSLILESASTNQTSMYLCASSLATGSGPNEKLFFGSGTQLSVL.

This clone was counted a single time. The chain combines TRBV12-5 with TRBJ2-3; perhaps TRBD2 as D (6 bases). Trimming removed 2 bases at V and 3 bases at J, with 9 bases between. The CDR3 has 14 residues. Germline V gene lookup returns CDR1 LGHNT and CDR2 FRNRAP. The CDR3 is CASGLPGETDTQYF. CDR3 DNA: TGTGCTAGTGGTTTGCCGGGAGAAACAGATACGCAGTATTTT.

The chain employs TRBV7-9 and TRBJ2-7; D remains ambiguous. Per the germline V gene, CDR1 is SEHNR and CDR2 is FQNEAQ (reference sequence). The V gene lost 2 bases and the J gene lost 5 bases, with 4 bases spanning the gap. The length of the CDR3 is 11 residues. CDR3 nucleotides: TGTGCCAGCAGCTTACGGGACGAGCAGTACTTC. It is translated as CASSLRDEQYF.

This chain uses TRBV27 with TRBJ2-1, with D maybe TRBD1 (7 bases). The CDR3 is made up of 15 amino acids. V shed 8 bases and J shed 3 bases, with 17 bases lying between them. Germline assignment: CDR1 MNHEY and CDR2 SMNVEV (reference sequence). The CDR3 DNA reads TGTGCCAGCTCAGGGGGGCGACGGATCTACAATGAGCAGTTCTTC. This translates into CASSGGRRIYNEQFF.

The chain is built from TRBV27 and TRBJ2-1, with 9 bases matching TRBD1. CDR3 length equals 15 residues. In germline, CDR1 is MNHEY, CDR2 SMNVEV (reference sequence). Trimming cost V 4 bases and J 1 base; bases outside gene matches: 2. CDR3 DNA: TGTGCCAGCAGTTCCGGGACAGGGTCCTACAATGAGCAGTTCTTC. It yields the protein CASSSGTGSYNEQFF.